This TCR beta chain was recorded in a study of shared T cell receptors in the human thymus. Trimming shortened V by 3 bases and J by 1 base, and 13 bases separated the two germline ends. The CDR3 extends over 16 amino acids. Germline lookup yields CDR1 KGHSH and CDR2 LQKENI. This table comes from immunoSEQ multiplex PCR, and its TCRdb copy is limited to in-frame clones, with some not included. The data show some 660,000 clones, with 70% to 90% seen just once and under 0.01% held by the top ten. This sample was shared with a second study, whose subject was human thymus T cells. From that paper: Having corrective surgery for congenital heart defects, healthy Finnish infants were the ones who donated. Thymic as well as blood repertoires seemed to favor certain V and J genes unevenly.

This clonotype was obtained from a boy under three years old with a congenital heart defect. This chain connects TRBV18 to TRBJ1-5; D perhaps matches TRBD1 (6 bases). The sequencing sample was made of thymocytes. The CDR3 coding sequence is TGTGCCAGCTCACCCGGGGGGGGCGTAAGCAATCAGCCCCAGCATTTT. Translation gives CASSPGGGVSNQPQHF.